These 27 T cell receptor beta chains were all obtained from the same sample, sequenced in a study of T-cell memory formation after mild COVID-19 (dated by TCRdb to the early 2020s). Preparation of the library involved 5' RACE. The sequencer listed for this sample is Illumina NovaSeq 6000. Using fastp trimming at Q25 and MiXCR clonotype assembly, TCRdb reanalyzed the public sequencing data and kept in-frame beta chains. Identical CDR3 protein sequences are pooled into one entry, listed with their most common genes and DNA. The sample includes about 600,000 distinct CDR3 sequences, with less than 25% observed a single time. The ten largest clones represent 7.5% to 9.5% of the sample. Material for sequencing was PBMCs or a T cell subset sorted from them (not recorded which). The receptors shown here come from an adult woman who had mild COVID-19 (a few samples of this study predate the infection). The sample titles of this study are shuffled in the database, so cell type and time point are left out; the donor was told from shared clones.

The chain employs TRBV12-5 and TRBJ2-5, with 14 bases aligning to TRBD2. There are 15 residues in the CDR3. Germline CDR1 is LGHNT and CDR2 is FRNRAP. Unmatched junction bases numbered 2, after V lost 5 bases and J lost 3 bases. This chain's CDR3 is CASGMGLAGEETQYF. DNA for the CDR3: TGTGCTAGTGGTATGGGACTAGCGGGAGAAGAGACCCAGTACTTC. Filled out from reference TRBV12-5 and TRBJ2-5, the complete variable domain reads DARVTQTPRHKVTEMGQEVTMRCQPILGHNTVFWYRQTMMQGLELLAYFRNRAPLDDSGMPKDRFSAEMPDATLATLKIQPSEPRDSAVYFCASGMGLAGEETQYFGPGTRLLVL.

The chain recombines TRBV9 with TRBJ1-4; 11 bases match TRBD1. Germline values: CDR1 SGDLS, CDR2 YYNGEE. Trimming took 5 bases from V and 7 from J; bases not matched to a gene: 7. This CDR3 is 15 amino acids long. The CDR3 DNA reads TGTGCCAGCAGTCTGGGACAGGGGGGAAGTGAAAAACTGTTTTTT. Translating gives CASSLGQGGSEKLFF. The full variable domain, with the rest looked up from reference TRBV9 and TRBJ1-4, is DSGVTQTPKHLITATGQRVTLRCSPRSGDLSVYWYQQSLDQGLQFLIQYYNGEERAKGNILERFSAQQFPDLHSELNLSSLELGDSALYFCASSLGQGGSEKLFFGSGTQLSVL.

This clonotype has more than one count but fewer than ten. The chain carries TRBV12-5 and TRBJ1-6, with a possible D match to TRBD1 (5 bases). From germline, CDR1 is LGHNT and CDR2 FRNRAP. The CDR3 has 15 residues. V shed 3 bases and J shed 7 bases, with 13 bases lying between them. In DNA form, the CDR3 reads TGTGCTAGTGGTTTCCTCGACAGCCCCAATTCACCCCTCCACTTT. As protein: CASGFLDSPNSPLHF.

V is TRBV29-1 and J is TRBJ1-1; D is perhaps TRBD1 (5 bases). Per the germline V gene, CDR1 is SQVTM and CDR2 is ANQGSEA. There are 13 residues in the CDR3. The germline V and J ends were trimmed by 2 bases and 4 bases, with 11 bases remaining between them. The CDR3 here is CSVESMGGTEAFF. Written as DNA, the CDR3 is TGCAGCGTTGAATCAATGGGGGGCACTGAAGCTTTCTTT. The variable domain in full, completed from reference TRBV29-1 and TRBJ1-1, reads SAVISQKPSRDICQRGTSLTIQCQVDSQVTMMFWYRQQPGQSLTLIATANQGSEATYESGFVIDKFPISRPNLTFSTLTVSNMSPEDSSIYLCSVESMGGTEAFFGQGTRLTVV.

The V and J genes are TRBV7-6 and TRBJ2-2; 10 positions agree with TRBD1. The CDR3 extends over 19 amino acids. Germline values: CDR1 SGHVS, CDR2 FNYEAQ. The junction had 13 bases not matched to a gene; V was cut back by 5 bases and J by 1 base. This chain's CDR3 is CASSLPRRDRGQNTGELFF. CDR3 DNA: TGTGCCAGCAGCCTACCCAGGAGAGACAGGGGGCAGAACACCGGGGAGCTGTTTTTT.

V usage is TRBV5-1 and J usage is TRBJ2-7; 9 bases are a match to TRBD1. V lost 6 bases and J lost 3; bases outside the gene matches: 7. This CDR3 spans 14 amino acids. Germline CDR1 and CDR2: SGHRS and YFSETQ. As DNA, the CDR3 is TGCGCCAGCATCCCGGGGACAGGGAGCTACGAGCAGTACTTC. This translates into CASIPGTGSYEQYF.

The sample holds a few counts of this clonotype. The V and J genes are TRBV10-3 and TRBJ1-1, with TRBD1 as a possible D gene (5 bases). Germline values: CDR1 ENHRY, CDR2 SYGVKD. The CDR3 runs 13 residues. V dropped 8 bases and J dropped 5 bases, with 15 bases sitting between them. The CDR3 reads CAISGPGRTEAFF. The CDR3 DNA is TGTGCCATCTCAGGGCCTGGACGGACTGAAGCTTTCTTT.

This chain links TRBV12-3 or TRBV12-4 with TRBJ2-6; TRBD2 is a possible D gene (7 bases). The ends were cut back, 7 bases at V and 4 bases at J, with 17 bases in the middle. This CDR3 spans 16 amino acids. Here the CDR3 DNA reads TGTGCCAGCACCACAAGGGGGGGCTCCGGGGCCAACGTCCTGACTTTC. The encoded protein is CASTTRGGSGANVLTF.

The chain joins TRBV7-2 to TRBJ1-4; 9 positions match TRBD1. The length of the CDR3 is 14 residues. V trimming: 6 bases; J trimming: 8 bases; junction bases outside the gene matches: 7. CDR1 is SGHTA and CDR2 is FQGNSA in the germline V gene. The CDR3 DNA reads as TGTGCCAGCAGGTCCGGGACAGGGATGGAAAAACTGTTTTTT. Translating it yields CASRSGTGMEKLFF.

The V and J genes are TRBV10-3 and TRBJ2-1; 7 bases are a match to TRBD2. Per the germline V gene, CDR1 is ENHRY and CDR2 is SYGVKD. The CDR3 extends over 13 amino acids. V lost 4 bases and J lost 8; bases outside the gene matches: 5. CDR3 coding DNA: TGTGCCATCAGTGCGGGAGCGGGGTATGAGCAGTTCTTC. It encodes CAISAGAGYEQFF.

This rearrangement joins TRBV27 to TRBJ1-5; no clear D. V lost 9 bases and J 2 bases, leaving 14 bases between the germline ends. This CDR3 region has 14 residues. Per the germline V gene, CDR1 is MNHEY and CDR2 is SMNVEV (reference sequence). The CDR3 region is CARPGGFGNQPQHF. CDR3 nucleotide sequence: TGTGCCAGACCAGGTGGGTTCGGCAATCAGCCCCAGCATTTT.

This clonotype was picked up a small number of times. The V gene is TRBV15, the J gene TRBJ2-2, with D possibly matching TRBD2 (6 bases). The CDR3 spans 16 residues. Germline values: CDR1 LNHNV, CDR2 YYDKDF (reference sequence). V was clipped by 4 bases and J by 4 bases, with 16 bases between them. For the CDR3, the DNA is TGTGCCACCAGCAAAGGAGGGCCCCTAGCCACCGGGGAGCTGTTTTTT. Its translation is CATSKGGPLATGELFF.

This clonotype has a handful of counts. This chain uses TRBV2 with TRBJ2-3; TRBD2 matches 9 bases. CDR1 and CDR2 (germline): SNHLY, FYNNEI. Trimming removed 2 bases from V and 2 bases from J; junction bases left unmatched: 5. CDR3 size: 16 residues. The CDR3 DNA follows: TGTGCCAGCAGTGAAAGAGCGGGAGGTCACACAGATACGCAGTATTTT. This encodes CASSERAGGHTDTQYF.

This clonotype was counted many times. CDR3 DNA: TGTGCCAGCAGCTTCGGGCAGTCTGAAGCTTTCTTT. Amino acids: CASSFGQSEAFF. The chain couples TRBV7-9 to TRBJ1-1; D gene unclear. This CDR3 contains 12 residues. Germline lookup yields CDR1 SEHNR and CDR2 FQNEAQ (reference sequence). The V end lost 3 bases, the J end lost 6 bases, and 8 bases lay between the germline ends. The full variable domain, rest sourced from reference TRBV7-9 and TRBJ1-1, is DTGVSQNPRHKITKRGQNVTFRCDPISEHNRLYWYRQTLGQGPEFLTYFQNEAQLEKSRLLSDRFSAERPKGSFSTLEIQRTEQGDSAMYLCASSFGQSEAFFGQGTRLTVV.

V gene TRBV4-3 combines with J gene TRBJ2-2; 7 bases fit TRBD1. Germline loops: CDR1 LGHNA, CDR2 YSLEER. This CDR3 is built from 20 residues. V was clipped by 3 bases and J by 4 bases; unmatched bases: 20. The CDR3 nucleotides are TGCGCCAGCAGCCACTCCCGCCGACAGGGTCCCGAAACTTTCACCGGGGAGCTGTTTTTT. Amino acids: CASSHSRRQGPETFTGELFF.

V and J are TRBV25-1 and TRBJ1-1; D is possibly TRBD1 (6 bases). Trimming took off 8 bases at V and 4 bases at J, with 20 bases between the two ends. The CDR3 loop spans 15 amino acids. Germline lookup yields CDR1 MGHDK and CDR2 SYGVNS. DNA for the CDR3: TGTGCCAGCTCTGGAGGGGGGGAGTGGAGCACTGAAGCTTTCTTT. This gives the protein CASSGGGEWSTEAFF.

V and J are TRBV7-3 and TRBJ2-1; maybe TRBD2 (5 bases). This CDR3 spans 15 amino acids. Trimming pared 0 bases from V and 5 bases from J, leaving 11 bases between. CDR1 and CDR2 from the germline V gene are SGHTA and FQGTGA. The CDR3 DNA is TGTGCCAGCAGCTTAACACGGGGTGGGAACAATGAGCAGTTCTTC. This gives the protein CASSLTRGGNNEQFF.

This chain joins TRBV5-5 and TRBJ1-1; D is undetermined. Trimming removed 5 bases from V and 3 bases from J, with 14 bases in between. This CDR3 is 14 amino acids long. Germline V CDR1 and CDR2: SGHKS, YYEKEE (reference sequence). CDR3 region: CASRRDSFYTEAFF. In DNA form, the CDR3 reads TGTGCCAGCAGGCGAGACTCCTTCTACACTGAAGCTTTCTTT. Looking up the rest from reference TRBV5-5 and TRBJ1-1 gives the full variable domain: DAGVTQSPTHLIKTRGQQVTLRCSPISGHKSVSWYQQVLGQGPQFIFQYYEKEERGRGNFPDRFSARQFPNYSSELNVNALLLGDSALYLCASRRDSFYTEAFFGQGTRLTVV.

Here the CDR3 DNA reads TGTGCCAGCAGCTTCACAGGGGTTGGGGACACTGAAGCTTTCTTT. It encodes CASSFTGVGDTEAFF. J is TRBJ1-1 and V is TRBV9; 7 bases agree with TRBD1. Looked up from germline, CDR1 is SGDLS and CDR2 is YYNGEE. This CDR3 has 15 amino acids. The V and J ends lost 4 bases and 3 bases, in that order; junction bases with no gene match: 9.

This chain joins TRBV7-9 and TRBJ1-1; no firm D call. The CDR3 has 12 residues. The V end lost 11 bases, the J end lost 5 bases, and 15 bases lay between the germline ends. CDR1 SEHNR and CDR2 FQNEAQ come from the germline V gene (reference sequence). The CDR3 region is CAADLLGTEAFF. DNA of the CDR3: TGTGCCGCGGACCTACTCGGAACTGAAGCTTTCTTT.

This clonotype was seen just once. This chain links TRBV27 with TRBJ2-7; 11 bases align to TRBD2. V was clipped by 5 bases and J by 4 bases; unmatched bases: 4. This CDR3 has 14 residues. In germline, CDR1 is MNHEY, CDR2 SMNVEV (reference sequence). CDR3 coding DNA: TGTGCCAGCAGTGACCTAGCGGGAGGTTACGAGCAGTACTTC. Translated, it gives CASSDLAGGYEQYF.

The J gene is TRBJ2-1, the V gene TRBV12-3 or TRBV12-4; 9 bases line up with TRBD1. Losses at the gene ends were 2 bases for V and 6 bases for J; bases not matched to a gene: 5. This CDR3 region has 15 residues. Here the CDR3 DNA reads TGTGCCAGCAGTTTATGGGACAGGGAAGTCAATGAGCAGTTCTTC. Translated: CASSLWDREVNEQFF.

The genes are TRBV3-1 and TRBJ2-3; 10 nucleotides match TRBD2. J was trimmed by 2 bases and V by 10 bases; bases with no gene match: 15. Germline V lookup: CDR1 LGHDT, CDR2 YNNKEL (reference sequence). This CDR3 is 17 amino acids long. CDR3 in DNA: TGTGCCACCGCCGCCTCCCATAGCGGGGGGAACACAGATACGCAGTATTTT. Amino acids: CATAASHSGGNTDTQYF.

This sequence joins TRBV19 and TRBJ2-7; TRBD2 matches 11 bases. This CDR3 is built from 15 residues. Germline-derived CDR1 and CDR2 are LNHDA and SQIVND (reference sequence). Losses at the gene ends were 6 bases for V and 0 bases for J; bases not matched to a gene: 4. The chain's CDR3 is CASRLAGGSSYEQYF. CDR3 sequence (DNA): TGTGCCAGTAGGCTAGCGGGAGGTAGCTCCTACGAGCAGTACTTC.

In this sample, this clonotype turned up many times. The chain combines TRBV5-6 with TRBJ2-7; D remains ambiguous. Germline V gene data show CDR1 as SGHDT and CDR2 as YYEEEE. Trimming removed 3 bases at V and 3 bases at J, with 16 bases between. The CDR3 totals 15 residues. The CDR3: CASSSYTYSSYEQYF. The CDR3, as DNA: TGTGCCAGCAGCTCTTACACTTATAGTAGCTACGAGCAGTACTTC.

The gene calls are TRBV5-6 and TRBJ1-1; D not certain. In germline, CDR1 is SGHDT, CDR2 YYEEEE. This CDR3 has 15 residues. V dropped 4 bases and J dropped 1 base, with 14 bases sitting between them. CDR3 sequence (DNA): TGTGCCAGCAGCCCGGTGGGTCCACGGAACACTGAAGCTTTCTTT. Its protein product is CASSPVGPRNTEAFF.

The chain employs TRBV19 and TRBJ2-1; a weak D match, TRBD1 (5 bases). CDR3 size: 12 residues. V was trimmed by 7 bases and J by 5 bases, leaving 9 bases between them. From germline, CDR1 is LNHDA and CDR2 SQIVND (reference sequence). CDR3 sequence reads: CASTLGDNEQFF. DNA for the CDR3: TGTGCCAGTACTTTAGGGGACAATGAGCAGTTCTTC.